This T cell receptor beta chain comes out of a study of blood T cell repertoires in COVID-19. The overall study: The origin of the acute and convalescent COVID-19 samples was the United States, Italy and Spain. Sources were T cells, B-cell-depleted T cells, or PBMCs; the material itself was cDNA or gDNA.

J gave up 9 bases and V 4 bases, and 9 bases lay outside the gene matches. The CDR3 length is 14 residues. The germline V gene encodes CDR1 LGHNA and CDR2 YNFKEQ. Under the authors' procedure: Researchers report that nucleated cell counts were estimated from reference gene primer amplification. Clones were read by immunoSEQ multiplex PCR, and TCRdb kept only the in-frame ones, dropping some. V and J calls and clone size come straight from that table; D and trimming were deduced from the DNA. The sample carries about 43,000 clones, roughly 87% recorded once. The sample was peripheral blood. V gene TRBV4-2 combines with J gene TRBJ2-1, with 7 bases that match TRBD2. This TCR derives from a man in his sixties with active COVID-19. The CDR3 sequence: CASSPGGRGGEQFF. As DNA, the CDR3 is TGTGCCAGCAGCCCCGGAGGGAGGGGCGGTGAGCAGTTCTTC.